This passage covers 17 T cell receptor beta chains from one sample sequenced in a study of blood T cell repertoires in COVID-19. Generated by immunoSEQ multiplex PCR, the TCRdb table keeps only in-frame clones and is missing some. The sample has 250,000 to 300,000 clones; roughly 90% are singletons. Source material: peripheral blood. The receptors originated from a woman aged 45-65 years who had recovered from COVID-19.

The chain uses TRBV5-1 and TRBJ2-1, with 8 bases matching TRBD1. Germline V gene lookup returns CDR1 SGHRS and CDR2 YFSETQ. This CDR3 spans 15 amino acids. The trim removed 0 bases at V and 5 bases at J, leaving 4 bases unmatched. The CDR3 coding sequence is TGCGCCAGCAGCTTGGGACAGGGGAACCACAATGAGCAGTTCTTC. It specifies CASSLGQGNHNEQFF.

The chain recombines TRBV4-3 with TRBJ1-5; D gene ambiguous. V lost 0 bases and J lost 1, with 13 bases in between. The CDR3 is made up of 17 amino acids. Looked up from germline, CDR1 is LGHNA and CDR2 is YSLEER. The DNA for the CDR3 is TGCGCCAGCAGCCAAGATCGGCTCATCGGGAGCAATCAGCCCCAGCATTTT. Protein: CASSQDRLIGSNQPQHF.

V and J are TRBV2 and TRBJ1-2; D gene uncertain. The CDR3 totals 14 residues. V dropped 8 bases and J dropped 4 bases, with 17 bases sitting between them. In germline, CDR1 is SNHLY, CDR2 FYNNEI. The CDR3 region is CASPNRGGFYGYTF. CDR3 in DNA: TGTGCCAGCCCAAACCGCGGCGGGTTCTATGGCTACACCTTC.

The gene calls are TRBV3-1 (or the pseudogene TRBV3-2) and TRBJ1-2, with D possibly matching TRBD1 (5 bases). The CDR3 is 15 residues long. Germline V gives CDR1 LGHDT, CDR2 YNNKEL (reference sequence). Trimming removed 1 base at V and 4 bases at J, with 13 bases between. As DNA, the CDR3 is TGTGCCAGCAGCCAAGGGTACAGGAGTGCCTATGGCTACACCTTC. Residues: CASSQGYRSAYGYTF.

The V and J genes are TRBV11-2 and TRBJ2-7; D is possibly TRBD1 (6 bases). The CDR3 spans 14 residues. Trimming removed 5 bases at V and 7 bases at J, with 18 bases between. Germline V CDR1 and CDR2: SGHAT, FQNNGV. The CDR3 DNA reads as TGTGCCAGCAGCCGCATGGCAGGGGCGGGTGAGCAGTACTTC. This encodes CASSRMAGAGEQYF.

This clone was recorded only once. The V gene is TRBV27, the J gene TRBJ1-2, with a weak D call TRBD1 (6 bases). The germline V and J ends were trimmed by 6 bases and 5 bases, with 16 bases remaining between them. The CDR3 sequence is 14 residues long. The germline gives CDR1 MNHEY, CDR2 SMNVEV (reference sequence). The CDR3 here is CASRRTGSVYGYTF. As DNA, the CDR3 is TGTGCCAGCAGGCGTACAGGGTCGGTTTATGGCTACACCTTC.

The chain carries TRBV9 and TRBJ1-1; TRBD1 agrees at 7 bases. This CDR3 spans 12 amino acids. Unmatched junction bases numbered 6, after V lost 3 bases and J lost 10 bases. The germline V gene encodes CDR1 SGDLS and CDR2 YYNGEE. CDR3 bases: TGTGCCAGCAGCGGCAGGACAGGACGAGCTTTCTTT. It translates to CASSGRTGRAFF.

This chain joins TRBV28 and TRBJ2-7; TRBD2 agrees at 14 bases. The CDR3 spans 16 residues. Germline V gives CDR1 MDHEN, CDR2 SYDVKM. The junction had 11 bases not matched to a gene; V was cut back by 6 bases and J by 7 bases. CDR3 in amino acids: CASRPGGLAGVGEQYF. CDR3 DNA: TGTGCCAGCAGGCCGGGGGGACTAGCGGGAGTAGGTGAGCAGTACTTC.

This sequence joins TRBV9 and TRBJ1-2; 7 nucleotides match TRBD1. The germline CDR1 and CDR2 sequences are SGDLS and YYNGEE. With V trimmed by 4 bases and J by 5 bases, 5 bases remained unmatched. The CDR3 is made up of 13 amino acids. The CDR3 spells CASSPETGYGYTF. In nucleotides, the CDR3 is TGTGCCAGCAGCCCCGAGACAGGGTATGGCTACACCTTC.

This rearrangement joins TRBV15 to TRBJ1-2; 7 bases line up with TRBD1. J was trimmed by 0 bases and V by 3 bases; bases with no gene match: 4. CDR3 size: 15 residues. Germline CDR1 is LNHNV and CDR2 is YYDKDF (reference sequence). This CDR3 reads CATSSRGVSNYGYTF. The CDR3 nucleotides are TGTGCCACCAGCAGCAGGGGGGTTTCTAACTATGGCTACACCTTC.

The V gene is TRBV5-1, the J gene TRBJ2-2, with 11 bases matching TRBD2. In germline, CDR1 is SGHRS, CDR2 YFSETQ. The ends lost 3 bases at V and 3 bases at J; junction bases unmatched: 4. The CDR3 runs 16 residues. Here the CDR3 reads CASSWNSGRDTGELFF. CDR3 sequence (DNA): TGCGCCAGCAGCTGGAATAGCGGGAGGGACACCGGGGAGCTGTTTTTT.

This chain uses TRBV7-8 with TRBJ2-1; 7 bases align to TRBD2. The junction had 4 bases not matched to a gene; V was cut back by 4 bases and J by 10 bases. The CDR3 totals 12 residues. From germline, CDR1 is SGHVS and CDR2 FQNEAQ. CDR3 in amino acids: CASSSLAKEQFF. CDR3 nucleotide sequence: TGTGCCAGCAGCTCACTAGCGAAGGAGCAGTTCTTC.

This chain joins TRBV6-6 and TRBJ2-2; TRBD2 aligns across 11 bases. V shed 6 bases and J 10 bases; nucleotides not matched to a gene: 4. The CDR3 spans 13 residues. CDR1 and CDR2 (germline): MNHNY, SVGAGI (reference sequence). The chain's CDR3 is CASRTSGTPELFF. The CDR3, as DNA: TGTGCCAGCAGGACTAGCGGGACCCCGGAGCTGTTTTTT.

V gene TRBV9 combines with J gene TRBJ1-2, with D perhaps matching TRBD1 (5 bases). The CDR3 runs 12 residues. CDR1 and CDR2 from the germline V gene are SGDLS and YYNGEE. V lost 10 bases to trimming and J lost 4 bases, with 14 bases between them. The CDR3 coding sequence is TGTGCCGGAGGGGATAGCACCTATGGCTACACCTTC. This codes for CAGGDSTYGYTF.

This clone appeared once. This rearrangement joins TRBV7-3 to TRBJ2-7; D gene unclear. The V end lost 0 bases, the J end lost 1 base, and 4 bases lay between the germline ends. CDR1 is SGHTA and CDR2 is FQGTGA in the germline V gene. The CDR3 sequence is 13 residues long. Here the CDR3 reads CASSLTRSYEQYF. The CDR3 DNA reads TGTGCCAGCAGCTTAACACGGTCCTACGAGCAGTACTTC.

This clone was detected once. The rearrangement joins TRBV27 to TRBJ1-2, with 8 bases identical to TRBD1. In germline, CDR1 is MNHEY, CDR2 SMNVEV (reference sequence). Trimming removed 6 bases from V and 2 bases from J; junction bases left unmatched: 5. This CDR3 spans 14 amino acids. CDR3 coding DNA: TGTGCCAGCAGGGTACAGGGGGGGAACTATGGCTACACCTTC. Translation: CASRVQGGNYGYTF.

This chain joins TRBV4-1 and TRBJ2-7; D possibly corresponds to TRBD2 (6 bases). CDR1 is MGHRA and CDR2 is YSYEKL in the germline V gene. Trimming pared 1 base from V and 1 base from J, leaving 11 bases between. The CDR3 is made up of 15 amino acids. The DNA for the CDR3 is TGCGCCAGCAGCCAAGGAGGGACTGCATCCTACGAGCAGTACTTC. Encoded protein: CASSQGGTASYEQYF.